The sequence of this T cell receptor beta chain was determined in a study of response to subunit inactivated influenza vaccine. This clonotype was seen at least ten times. What it binds is unknown. TCRdb analysed the RT-PCR reads with MiXCR anew, one entry per CDR3 protein. The sample consists of approximately 530,000 distinct CDR3 sequences, around 8% of them appearing once. General study findings and limits: The study's authors posited that every seasonal influenza vaccination enlists few new T cells.

This CDR3 is built from 14 residues. The V segment lost 4 bases and the J segment 7 bases; nucleotides outside the gene matches: 8. The V gene's germline CDR1 is SGHRS and CDR2 YFSETQ. The TCR sequence derives from a man aged 50 to 75 who received an inactivated influenza vaccine. The chain employs TRBV5-1 and TRBJ2-1; TRBD1 matches 7 bases. The source material was PBMCs from blood, sampled less than 30 months after vaccination. The CDR3 DNA reads TGCGCCAGCAGCGGGACAGAGTCCGGAAATGAGCAGTTCTTC. This encodes CASSGTESGNEQFF.